Listed below are T cell receptor beta chains from one sample, sequenced in a study of chemoradiotherapy in HPV16-positive cancers. The protocol was immunoSEQ multiplex PCR, while the TCRdb copy is restricted to in-frame clones and leaves out a portion. The repertoire holds tens of thousands of clones, 93% seen once, with about 20% in the top ten. The sequencing here drew on blood, taken from a patient who underwent chemoradiotherapy. All receptors derive from a human donor with HPV-associated anogenital cancer. CDR3s include the opening cysteine and the closing phenylalanine or tryptophan. A D gene is named only where the DNA matches it firmly. Clone size appears in some rows only: once, few, many, or a class for an expanded clone.

CSVNMGQGSGANVLTF | TGCAGCGTTAACATGGGACAGGGTTCTGGGGCCAACGTCCTGACTTTC | TRBJ2-6 | TRBV29-1 | TRBD1 | .
CASSPGGATEAFF | TGTGCCAGCAGCCCAGGGGGGGCCACTGAAGCTTTCTTT | TRBJ1-1 | TRBV7-9 | TRBD1 | .
CATSRRTSGGTEQFF | TGTGCCACCAGCAGAAGGACTAGCGGGGGGACGGAGCAGTTCTTC | TRBJ2-1 | TRBV15 | TRBD2 | .
CATSRAGTTYEQYF | TGTGCCACCAGCAGAGCGGGCACTACCTACGAGCAGTACTTC | TRBJ2-7 | TRBV15 | . | .
CASSSTGMGTGELFF | TGCGCCAGCAGCTCGACAGGGATGGGCACCGGGGAGCTGTTTTTT | TRBJ2-2 | TRBV5-1 | TRBD1 | .
CSVGESGAHQPQHF | TGCAGCGTTGGAGAGTCGGGGGCACATCAGCCCCAGCATTTT | TRBJ1-5 | TRBV29-1 | . | .
CASRGTSSTGELFF | TGTGCCAGCAGGGGTACTAGTTCGACCGGGGAGCTGTTTTTT | TRBJ2-2 | TRBV28 | . | .
CASSLAQGLEGQETQYF | TGCGCCAGCAGCCTTGCGCAGGGACTAGAGGGGCAGGAGACCCAGTACTTC | TRBJ2-5 | TRBV4-1 | TRBD2 | .
CASRKTGQAYEQYF | TGTGCCAGCAGAAAGACGGGACAGGCCTACGAGCAGTACTTC | TRBJ2-7 | TRBV5-6 | TRBD1 | once
CSVSVTSSDTQYF | TGCAGCGTTAGTGTGACTAGCTCAGATACGCAGTATTTT | TRBJ2-3 | TRBV29-1 | TRBD2 | .
CASSLALRSTEAFF | TGTGCCAGCAGCTTAGCCCTACGGAGCACTGAAGCTTTCTTT | TRBJ1-1 | TRBV7-9 | . | few
CASRPRPSSSRSSYEQYF | TGTGCCAGCAGACCGAGGCCATCCTCCTCCAGGTCCTCCTACGAGCAGTACTTC | TRBJ2-7 | TRBV7-9 | . | .
CASSPQGLAGRSSYEQYF | TGTGCCAGCTCACCACAGGGACTAGCGGGAAGAAGCTCCTACGAGCAGTACTTC | TRBJ2-7 | TRBV18 | TRBD2 | .
CAGRSGQANSPLHF | TGTGCCGGCCGATCGGGACAGGCAAATTCACCCCTCCACTTT | TRBJ1-6 | TRBV28 | TRBD1 | .
CASSLDRGNNSPLHF | TGCGCCAGCAGCCTCGACAGGGGTAATAATTCACCCCTCCACTTT | TRBJ1-6 | TRBV4-3 | TRBD1 | .
CASSPRRRRGVGELFF | TGTGCCAGCAGCCCTAGACGCCGAAGAGGGGTCGGGGAGCTGTTTTTT | TRBJ2-2 | TRBV27 | . | .
CASSVGGSGPSYEQYF | TGTGCCAGCAGCGTAGGCGGGTCAGGGCCCTCCTACGAGCAGTACTTC | TRBJ2-7 | TRBV9 | . | .
CASSYRDTYPDTQYF | TGTGCCAGCAGCTATCGGGACACCTACCCAGATACGCAGTATTTT | TRBJ2-3 | TRBV7-2 | . | .
CASSLCPTDRGYEQYF | TGCGCCAGCAGTCTTTGCCCCACGGACAGAGGGTACGAGCAGTACTTC | TRBJ2-7 | TRBV23-1 | . | .
CASSLLQGYEQYF | TGCGCCAGCAGCTTATTACAGGGCTACGAGCAGTACTTC | TRBJ2-7 | TRBV5-1 | . | .
CASSQRGAGGTEQFF | TGTGCCAGCAGCCAAAGGGGAGCGGGAGGGACTGAGCAGTTCTTC | TRBJ2-1 | TRBV4-2 | TRBD2 | .
CASRKGTGSTGELFF | TGTGCCAGCAGGAAAGGGACAGGGAGCACCGGGGAGCTGTTTTTT | TRBJ2-2 | TRBV5-4 | TRBD1 | .
CASRKDSQETQYF | TGTGCCAGCAGAAAAGACTCGCAAGAGACCCAGTACTTC | TRBJ2-5 | TRBV6-1 | . | .
CASGVSGQGGYEQYF | TGTGCCAGCGGGGTATCGGGACAGGGTGGGTACGAGCAGTACTTC | TRBJ2-7 | TRBV6-5 | TRBD1 | medium-sized
CASRTGDPNEKLFF | TGCGCCAGCCGGACAGGGGACCCTAATGAAAAACTGTTTTTT | TRBJ1-4 | TRBV5-1 | TRBD1 | .
CASSPTGRAMVQPQHF | TGTGCCAGCAGTCCGACAGGGAGGGCGATGGTACAGCCCCAGCATTTT | TRBJ1-5 | TRBV28 | TRBD1 | .
CASSPGRPYEQYF | TGTGCCAGCAGCCCGGGACGGCCCTACGAGCAGTACTTC | TRBJ2-7 | TRBV6-5 | . | .
CASSNSESSYNEQFF | TGTGCCAGCAGCAATAGCGAGAGCTCCTACAATGAGCAGTTCTTC | TRBJ2-1 | TRBV7-6 | . | .
CASSPRTGGYKAEAFF | TGTGCCAGCTCACCCCGGACAGGGGGGTATAAGGCTGAAGCTTTCTTT | TRBJ1-1 | TRBV18 | TRBD1 | once
CASRTGDSGNTIYF | TGTGCCAGTAGAACAGGGGACTCTGGAAACACCATATATTTT | TRBJ1-3 | TRBV19 | TRBD1 | .
CASSPRDGRGLAGVTYEQYF | TGTGCCAGCTCACCGAGGGACGGGAGGGGACTAGCGGGAGTCACCTACGAGCAGTACTTC | TRBJ2-7 | TRBV18 | TRBD2 | .
CASSPQGDNSYNEQFF | TGCGCCAGCAGCCCCCAGGGGGACAACTCCTACAATGAGCAGTTCTTC | TRBJ2-1 | TRBV5-1 | TRBD1 | .
CASSLEGLQPQHF | TGTGCCAGCAGCTTGGAGGGACTCCAGCCCCAGCATTTT | TRBJ1-5 | TRBV5-8 | . | .